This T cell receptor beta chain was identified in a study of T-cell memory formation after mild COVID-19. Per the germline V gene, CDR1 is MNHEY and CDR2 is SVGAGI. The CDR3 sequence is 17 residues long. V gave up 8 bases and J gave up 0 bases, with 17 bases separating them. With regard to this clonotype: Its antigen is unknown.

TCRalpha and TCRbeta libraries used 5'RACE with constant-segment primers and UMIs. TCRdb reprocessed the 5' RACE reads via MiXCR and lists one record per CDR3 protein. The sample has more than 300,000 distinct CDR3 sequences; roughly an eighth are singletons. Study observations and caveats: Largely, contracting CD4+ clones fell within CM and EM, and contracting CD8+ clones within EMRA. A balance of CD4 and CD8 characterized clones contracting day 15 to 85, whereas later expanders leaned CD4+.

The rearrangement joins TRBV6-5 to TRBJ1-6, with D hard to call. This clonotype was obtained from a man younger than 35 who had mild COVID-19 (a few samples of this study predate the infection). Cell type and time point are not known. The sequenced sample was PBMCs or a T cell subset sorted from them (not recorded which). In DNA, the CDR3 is TGTGCCAGCCGAGGTGATAGTAGGAGCTCCTATAATTCACCCCTCCACTTT. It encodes CASRGDSRSSYNSPLHF.